The 4 T cell receptor beta chains given below trace back to one sample, sequenced in a study of T cell responses to AZD1222 COVID-19 vaccine. TCRdb keeps only in-frame clones here, not all; method: immunoSEQ multiplex PCR. This sample yields approximately 120,000 clones, of which more than 75% are seen a single time; about 4.6% belongs to the top ten. The source material was peripheral blood, sampled 28 days after the second AZD1222 dose. These receptors all stem from an adult who received the AZD1222 COVID-19 vaccine.

The J gene is TRBJ1-1, the V gene TRBV6-1; 9 bases agree with TRBD1. V dropped 1 base and J dropped 2; count of bases not matched to a gene: 11. The germline CDR1 and CDR2 sequences are MNHNS and SASEGT. The CDR3 has 18 amino acids. The CDR3 protein is CASSEETRTGDFNTEAFF. In DNA, the CDR3 is TGTGCCAGCAGTGAAGAAACCAGGACAGGGGATTTTAACACTGAAGCTTTCTTT.

The chain employs TRBV5-1 and TRBJ2-1; 7 nucleotides match TRBD2. Germline CDR1 reads SGHRS; CDR2 reads YFSETQ. Trimming cost V 0 bases and J 2 bases; bases outside gene matches: 5. CDR3 size: 16 residues. CDR3 sequence: CASSLVASGAYNEQFF. The CDR3 DNA reads as TGCGCCAGCAGCTTGGTTGCTAGCGGAGCCTACAATGAGCAGTTCTTC.

The genes are TRBV7-7 and TRBJ2-5, with 9 bases lining up with TRBD1. Germline values: CDR1 SSHAT, CDR2 FNYEAQ (reference sequence). Trimming at V came to 5 bases and at J to 2 bases, leaving 3 bases not matched to a gene. The CDR3 has 14 residues. The CDR3 region is CASSAGTGQETQYF. The CDR3 DNA sequence: TGTGCCAGCAGCGCCGGGACAGGGCAAGAGACCCAGTACTTC.

The gene calls are TRBV10-3 and TRBJ1-2; D perhaps matches TRBD1 (5 bases). V gave up 5 bases and J gave up 4 bases, with 11 bases separating them. Germline loops: CDR1 ENHRY, CDR2 SYGVKD. The CDR3 runs 13 residues. The CDR3 sequence: CAISPGTFYGYTF. In DNA form, the CDR3 reads TGTGCCATCAGTCCCGGGACCTTCTATGGCTACACCTTC.